This T cell receptor (beta chain) was captured in a study of T-cell reconstitution after alpha-beta-depleted transplantation in children. Whole-study findings and limits: Reportedly, alpha-beta T cells present about two months post-transplant originated from several hundred expanded clones of graft origin. There were some patients whose high TCRbeta diversity at day 60 came from surviving recipient T cells and thymic progenitors. Newly produced T cells mostly provided counts and TCRbeta diversity after one year, as hyperexpanded clones declined.

This clonotype was counted a few times. The target antigen is unknown. The CDR3 extends over 14 amino acids. Trimming removed 1 base at V and 0 bases at J, with 6 bases between. The germline CDR1 and CDR2 sequences are DFQATT and SNEGSKA (reference sequence). Researchers prepared the TCRbeta library using unique molecular identifiers, the study reports. TCRdb called the PCR reads again in MiXCR, with one record for every CDR3 protein. The table has about 600,000 distinct CDR3 sequences, roughly 23% seen once. This receptor was obtained from a boy in the first two years of life who had a stem cell transplant for acute myeloid leukemia, so the T cells may come from the graft donor. This specimen consisted of PBMCs, mostly from graft donor cells, obtained 360 days after TCRalphabeta/CD19-depleted stem cell transplant. V is TRBV20-1 and J is TRBJ1-4; the D is unclear. For the CDR3, the DNA is TGCAGTGCTAGAGGATATGCAACTAATGAAAAACTGTTTTTT. Protein product: CSARGYATNEKLFF.